This paragraph covers one T cell receptor beta chain sequence. This entry is derived from a study of blood T cell repertoires in COVID-19. Profiling relied on immunoSEQ multiplex PCR, and the TCRdb table lists in-frame clones only, not all of them. Of approximately 500,000 clones in the sample, roughly 89% are singletons; the top ten hold roughly 7.3%. Material: peripheral blood. The source is a woman aged 45-65 years with COVID-19, enrolled during active disease.

CDR3 protein: CASSLGPNNQPQHF. The CDR3 coding sequence is TGTGCCAGCAGCTTAGGGCCAAATAATCAGCCCCAGCATTTT. V usage is TRBV7-9 and J usage is TRBJ1-5; D is unresolved. With 1 base removed from V and 4 bases from J, the gap between germline ends came to 8 bases. The CDR3 runs to 14 residues. Germline V gene sequence: CDR1 SEHNR, CDR2 FQNEAQ (reference sequence).